The 5 T cell receptor beta chains in this list originate from one sample, sequenced in a study of CD8+ T cells in alopecia areata. RNA extraction and reverse transcription yielded cDNA as sequencing template. Assay: immunoSEQ multiplex PCR; the TCRdb copy retains only in-frame clones and omits some. The sample consists of 89,000 or so clones, about 53% of them appearing once. The specimen was NKG2D-high CD8+ T cells sorted from blood. The receptors stem from a human donor with alopecia areata.

This rearrangement joins TRBV9 to TRBJ2-3; TRBD2 matches 10 bases. Germline-derived CDR1 and CDR2 are SGDLS and YYNGEE. The ends lost 4 bases at V and 1 base at J; junction bases unmatched: 3. The CDR3 totals 15 residues. The CDR3 is CASSRSGGGTDTQYF. DNA of the CDR3: TGTGCCAGCAGCCGGAGCGGGGGGGGCACAGATACGCAGTATTTT.

This chain uses TRBV5-6 with TRBJ2-7; D is ambiguous. CDR1 and CDR2 (germline): SGHDT, YYEEEE. CDR3 length: 12 residues. V was trimmed by 4 bases and J by 0 bases, leaving 5 bases between them. CDR3 nucleotides: TGTGCCAGCAGCCACAGCTCCTACGAGCAGTACTTC. Protein product: CASSHSSYEQYF.

V usage is TRBV2 and J usage is TRBJ2-2, with D unclear. Trimming left V 11 bases short and J 6 bases short, with 10 bases between. The CDR3 sequence is 11 residues long. Germline CDR1 SNHLY, CDR2 FYNNEI. The CDR3 DNA is TGTGCCCGTCAAATAGCCGGGGAGCTGTTTTTT. Translating gives CARQIAGELFF.

The chain uses TRBV5-1 and TRBJ1-1; D gene unclear. CDR3 size: 14 residues. In germline, CDR1 is SGHRS, CDR2 YFSETQ. V lost 0 bases and J lost 0, with 6 bases in between. CDR3 coding DNA: TGCGCCAGCAGCTTGGGTCGGGTGAACACTGAAGCTTTCTTT. It is translated as CASSLGRVNTEAFF. The variable domain in full, completed from reference TRBV5-1 and TRBJ1-1, reads KAGVTQTPRYLIKTRGQQVTLSCSPISGHRSVSWYQQTPGQGLQFLFEYFSETQRNKGNFPGRFSGRQFSNSRSEMNVSTLELGDSALYLCASSLGRVNTEAFFGQGTRLTVV.

This clone was seen a handful of times. The rearrangement joins TRBV4-1 to TRBJ2-1; D is unclear. Germline V gene data show CDR1 as MGHRA and CDR2 as YSYEKL. V was trimmed by 3 bases and J by 7 bases, leaving 7 bases between them. CDR3 size: 12 residues. CDR3 nucleotides: TGCGCCAGCAGCCAGGGGATGAATGAGCAGTTCTTC. Its protein product is CASSQGMNEQFF.